The 32 T cell receptor beta chains below were found in one sample sequenced in a study of T-cell memory formation after mild COVID-19. One entry per CDR3 protein results from TCRdb running MiXCR on the 5' RACE reads. The sample shows over 350,000 distinct CDR3 sequences, roughly 24% of them seen only once. What was sequenced was PBMCs or a T cell subset sorted from them (not recorded which). These receptors originate from an adult woman who had mild COVID-19 (a few samples of this study predate the infection). Cell type and time point are not known.

The V gene is TRBV29-1, the J gene TRBJ2-3; 8 positions match TRBD1. J lost 14 bases, V lost 4 bases, and 8 bases had no gene match. The CDR3 is 11 residues long. Looked up from germline, CDR1 is SQVTM and CDR2 is ANQGSEA. The DNA of the CDR3 is TGCAGCGTTGTGTTCTTTGGACAGGGGTATTTT. Protein product: CSVVFFGQGYF.

The rearrangement uses TRBV5-1 and TRBJ2-1; 15 nucleotides align to TRBD2. The CDR3 totals 17 residues. With 3 bases clipped from V and 2 bases from J, the junction kept 3 bases outside the gene matches. The germline V gene has CDR1 SGHRS and CDR2 YFSETQ. CDR3: CASSWGLAGGTYNEQFF. The CDR3 DNA follows: TGCGCCAGCAGCTGGGGACTAGCGGGGGGTACCTACAATGAGCAGTTCTTC.

This clonotype appeared a few times. This chain uses TRBV20-1 with TRBJ1-6; 8 bases align to TRBD1. V was pared by 6 bases and J by 7 bases, with 8 bases of the junction left unmatched. Per the germline V gene, CDR1 is DFQATT and CDR2 is SNEGSKA (reference sequence). The CDR3 runs to 14 residues. The DNA of the CDR3 is TGCAGTGCAGACGCCGGGACAGGCAATTCACCCCTCCACTTT. Its translation is CSADAGTGNSPLHF.

This clonotype was seen only a few times. V and J are TRBV7-3 and TRBJ2-2; 15 nucleotides align to TRBD2. V trimming: 8 bases; J trimming: 3 bases; junction bases outside the gene matches: 16. There are 20 residues in the CDR3. Germline CDR1 and CDR2: SGHTA and FQGTGA. This chain's CDR3 is CASQRTGTSGRWRDTGELFF. The DNA of the CDR3 is TGTGCCAGCCAAAGAACCGGGACTAGCGGGAGGTGGCGCGACACCGGGGAGCTGTTTTTT.

The rearrangement links TRBV5-5 to TRBJ1-5; the D gene is possibly TRBD1 (5 bases). V was clipped by 5 bases and J by 4 bases, with 16 bases between them. Per germline, CDR1 SGHKS and CDR2 YYEKEE (reference sequence). The CDR3 contains 15 residues. In DNA form, the CDR3 reads TGTGCCAGCAGTCAAGGGGTAGGTGGAAATCAGCCCCAGCATTTT. Protein: CASSQGVGGNQPQHF. Looking up the rest from reference TRBV5-5 and TRBJ1-5 gives the full variable domain: DAGVTQSPTHLIKTRGQQVTLRCSPISGHKSVSWYQQVLGQGPQFIFQYYEKEERGRGNFPDRFSARQFPNYSSELNVNALLLGDSALYLCASSQGVGGNQPQHFGDGTRLSIL.

The CDR3 DNA is TGTGCCAGCAGTTTCGGTTTCTACAATGAGCAGTTCTTC. Amino acid sequence: CASSFGFYNEQFF. The chain links TRBV27 to TRBJ2-1, with unresolved D. This CDR3 spans 13 amino acids. CDR1 and CDR2 from the germline V gene are MNHEY and SMNVEV (reference sequence). V lost 3 bases to trimming and J lost 3 bases, with 6 bases between them.

J is TRBJ2-3 and V is TRBV24-1; D is unresolved. V shed 1 base and J shed 5 bases, with 9 bases lying between them. The CDR3 covers 14 residues. Germline CDR1 KGHDR, CDR2 SFDVKD. CDR3 sequence reads: CATSDFASRDTQYF. CDR3 coding DNA: TGTGCCACCAGTGATTTCGCTAGTCGAGATACGCAGTATTTT.

This clonotype was detected a few times. The J gene is TRBJ1-5, the V gene TRBV28; 9 bases align to TRBD1. Germline V gene sequence: CDR1 MDHEN, CDR2 SYDVKM. After removal of 5 bases from V and 2 bases from J, the junction contained 7 bases not matched to a gene. This CDR3 is built from 16 residues. The DNA of the CDR3 is TGTGCCAGCAGTACACCGGGACAGGGTGGCAATCAGCCCCAGCATTTT. It specifies CASSTPGQGGNQPQHF.

In its sample, this clonotype was seen a few times. The V call is TRBV6-6, the J call TRBJ2-4; perhaps TRBD2 as D (6 bases). CDR3 length: 15 amino acids. Germline-derived CDR1 and CDR2 are MNHNY and SVGAGI (reference sequence). V was shortened by 6 bases and J by 5 bases, with 17 bases between the two germline ends. The CDR3 region is CASSPDRGGENIQYF. CDR3 DNA: TGTGCCAGCAGCCCCGACAGAGGAGGGGAAAACATTCAGTACTTC.

V gene TRBV4-3 combines with J gene TRBJ1-5; D is unresolved. V shed 0 bases and J shed 7 bases, with 13 bases lying between them. Germline V gives CDR1 LGHNA, CDR2 YSLEER. CDR3 length: 15 amino acids. The CDR3 DNA sequence: TGCGCCAGCAGCCAAGACCCCCAAAATAGGCAGCCCCAGCATTTT. The encoded protein is CASSQDPQNRQPQHF.

The chain has TRBV4-1 and TRBJ2-7; D call uncertain. Trimming stripped 1 base from V and 3 bases from J, with 10 bases between. This CDR3 is built from 14 residues. The germline CDR1 and CDR2 sequences are MGHRA and YSYEKL. The CDR3, as DNA: TGCGCCAGCAGCCAAGGTGGGGTTGACTACGAGCAGTACTTC. This gives the protein CASSQGGVDYEQYF.

The chain is built from TRBV30 and TRBJ1-6, with 7 bases matching TRBD1. Germline V gives CDR1 GTSNPN, CDR2 SVGIG (reference sequence). Trimming cost V 0 bases and J 7 bases; bases outside gene matches: 3. The CDR3 spans 14 residues. CDR3 DNA sequence: TGTGCCTGGAGTGTACAGGGGAGCAATTCACCCCTCCACTTT. Its translation: CAWSVQGSNSPLHF.

This clonotype came up once. The chain links TRBV18 to TRBJ2-1; 9 positions agree with TRBD2. Germline-derived CDR1 and CDR2 are KGHSH and LQKENI. There are 16 residues in the CDR3. After removal of 3 bases from V and 6 bases from J, the junction contained 9 bases not matched to a gene. The CDR3 DNA reads as TGTGCCAGCTCACCGCGGGTAGCGGGAGCCTCCAATGAGCAGTTCTTC. As protein: CASSPRVAGASNEQFF.

J is TRBJ2-7 and V is TRBV12-3 or TRBV12-4; 13 nucleotides match TRBD2. V shed 6 bases, J shed 5 bases, and the junction held 16 bases outside the gene matches. The CDR3 totals 18 residues. The CDR3 nucleotides are TGTGCCAGCAGGCAGATTTGGACTAGCGGGAGAACTTTCCACGAGCAGTACTTC. Its translation: CASRQIWTSGRTFHEQYF.

This clonotype was seen repeatedly, ten times or more. V usage is TRBV20-1 and J usage is TRBJ2-1; no clear D. The CDR3 contains 12 residues. Germline CDR1 reads DFQATT; CDR2 reads SNEGSKA (reference sequence). V lost 4 bases to trimming and J lost 1 base, with 5 bases between them. CDR3 sequence: CSATLSYNEQFF. In DNA form, the CDR3 reads TGCAGTGCTACATTGTCCTACAATGAGCAGTTCTTC.

This clonotype was detected only a few times. The chain employs TRBV5-6 and TRBJ2-3; a weak D match, TRBD1 (6 bases). CDR3 length equals 16 residues. Trimming left V 1 base short and J 1 base short, with 13 bases between. Germline V CDR1 and CDR2: SGHDT, YYEEEE. CDR3 coding DNA: TGTGCCAGCAGCTTGACAGGGAGTATTGGCACAGATACGCAGTATTTT. Encoded protein: CASSLTGSIGTDTQYF.

V gene TRBV20-1 combines with J gene TRBJ1-4; weak D call: TRBD1 (6 bases). The germline gives CDR1 DFQATT, CDR2 SNEGSKA (reference sequence). The CDR3 totals 18 residues. V shed 3 bases and J shed 2 bases, with 22 bases lying between them. The CDR3 nucleotides are TGCAGTGCTAGGCGGTCGGGTGGGGCAAGGGGGACTAATGAAAAACTGTTTTTT. It encodes CSARRSGGARGTNEKLFF.

V usage is TRBV5-1 and J usage is TRBJ2-7; a possible D gene is TRBD2 (5 bases). Deletions cut 0 bases from V and 2 bases from J, with 9 bases between. CDR3 length equals 14 residues. Germline assignment: CDR1 SGHRS and CDR2 YFSETQ. The CDR3 nucleotides read TGCGCCAGCAGCTTGGTTGACGGGGCCTACGAGCAGTACTTC. It yields the protein CASSLVDGAYEQYF.

The genes are TRBV9 and TRBJ2-7; perhaps D is TRBD1 or TRBD2 (5 bases each). Germline loops: CDR1 SGDLS, CDR2 YYNGEE. The CDR3 covers 14 residues. V was clipped by 2 bases and J by 6 bases, with 15 bases between them. This CDR3 is CASSVTRDLSEQYF. DNA for the CDR3: TGTGCCAGCAGCGTTACCCGGGACCTCTCCGAGCAGTACTTC.

Turning to this clonotype: Relative to the germline gene, one junction end is altered; a read error may explain this. The chain links TRBV5-4 to TRBJ2-3; 8 bases line up with TRBD1. This CDR3 is built from 14 residues. Germline values: CDR1 SGHNT, CDR2 YYREEE (reference sequence). The CDR3 region has the DNA TGTGCCAGCAGCTCTGGACAGGGCCCAGATCCGCAGTATTTT. Its protein product is CASSSGQGPDPQYF. The full variable domain, with the rest looked up from reference TRBV5-4 and TRBJ2-3, is ETGVTQSPTHLIKTRGQQVTLRCSSQSGHNTVSWYQQALGQGPQFIFQYYREEENGRGNFPPRFSGLQFPNYSSELNVNALELDDSALYLCASSSGQGPDPQYFGPGTRLTVL.

Only a few counts were recorded for this clonotype. The V and J genes are TRBV9 and TRBJ2-2; 9 positions match TRBD1. Unmatched junction bases numbered 4, after V lost 3 bases and J lost 4 bases. Germline V gene data show CDR1 as SGDLS and CDR2 as YYNGEE. The CDR3 has 15 residues. Here the CDR3 reads CASSARDRATGELFF. The CDR3 bases are TGTGCCAGCAGCGCCCGGGACAGGGCCACCGGGGAGCTGTTTTTT.

This clonotype was counted a few times. The rearrangement joins TRBV11-2 to TRBJ2-7, with 10 nucleotides matching TRBD2. The junction had 10 bases not matched to a gene; V was cut back by 1 base and J by 4 bases. Germline CDR1 is SGHAT and CDR2 is FQNNGV. This CDR3 contains 17 residues. The CDR3 sequence: CASSLGGVAGGDYEQYF. In nucleotides, the CDR3 is TGTGCCAGCAGCTTAGGGGGAGTAGCGGGAGGAGATTACGAGCAGTACTTC.

J is TRBJ1-1 and V is TRBV3-1, with D perhaps TRBD1 (6 bases). The CDR3 extends over 15 amino acids. Trimming cost V 3 bases and J 0 bases, with 11 bases left between them. The germline V gene has CDR1 LGHDT and CDR2 YNNKEL (reference sequence). The CDR3 sequence: CASSQGGAVNTEAFF. CDR3 in DNA: TGTGCCAGCAGCCAGGGGGGCGCGGTGAACACTGAAGCTTTCTTT.

This clonotype was detected only a few times. The chain employs TRBV7-6 and TRBJ2-5; no clear D. Trimming cost V 2 bases and J 5 bases, with 12 bases left between them. Germline V lookup: CDR1 SGHVS, CDR2 FNYEAQ. This CDR3 spans 14 amino acids. In nucleotides, the CDR3 is TGTGCCAGCAGCTTATACCGGTCGCGGGAGACCCAGTACTTC. Protein sequence: CASSLYRSRETQYF.

The CDR3 spells CASKLFLQDSGANVLTF. The CDR3 bases are TGTGCCAGCAAACTCTTCTTACAGGACTCTGGGGCCAACGTCCTGACTTTC. The chain combines TRBV27 with TRBJ2-6; tentatively, D is TRBD1 (5 bases). V was pared by 7 bases and J by 0 bases, with 16 bases between. Germline lookup yields CDR1 MNHEY and CDR2 SMNVEV (reference sequence). The CDR3 is 17 amino acids.

This clonotype was observed many times. The J gene is TRBJ1-5, the V gene TRBV7-2; D gene ambiguous. Trimming stripped 5 bases from V and 11 bases from J, with 16 bases between. Germline V CDR1 and CDR2: SGHTA, FQGNSA. The CDR3 spans 13 residues. CDR3 loop: CASSRTELGSQHF. CDR3 nucleotide sequence: TGTGCCAGCAGCCGAACGGAGCTGGGGTCCCAGCATTTT.

The V and J genes are TRBV3-1 and TRBJ2-1; 8 bases map to TRBD1. This CDR3 comprises 16 residues. Per the germline V gene, CDR1 is LGHDT and CDR2 is YNNKEL (reference sequence). Trimming took 0 bases from V and 4 from J; bases not matched to a gene: 5. In DNA, the CDR3 is TGTGCCAGCAGCCAAGATGACAGGGGTCGGTACAATGAGCAGTTCTTC. This translates into CASSQDDRGRYNEQFF.

This chain connects TRBV24-1 to TRBJ2-1; 9 bases match TRBD2. Germline V lookup: CDR1 KGHDR, CDR2 SFDVKD. Trimming took 5 bases from V and 5 from J; bases not matched to a gene: 12. The length of the CDR3 is 17 residues. The CDR3 spells CATSGVGGLANNNEQFF. CDR3 DNA: TGTGCCACCAGTGGGGTCGGAGGACTAGCGAACAACAATGAGCAGTTCTTC.

About this clonotype: This is likely a read error, given that the CDR3 carries no conserved phenylalanine or tryptophan at its end. J is TRBJ1-1 and V is TRBV19; no reliable D call. Looked up from germline, CDR1 is LNHDA and CDR2 is SQIVND (reference sequence). V shed 10 bases and J shed 5 bases, with 17 bases lying between them. CDR3 length equals 13 residues. CDR3 protein: CATSQPAGTEAFL. CDR3 bases: TGTGCCACCTCCCAACCAGCGGGGACTGAAGCTTTCCTT.

This clonotype was counted between two and nine times. V is TRBV4-2 and J is TRBJ2-4; D ambiguous. Trimming cost V 0 bases and J 1 base, with 13 bases left between them. This CDR3 comprises 17 residues. The V gene's germline CDR1 is LGHNA and CDR2 YNFKEQ. In DNA form, the CDR3 reads TGTGCCAGCAGCCAAGACGAAGTAGTCGGGGCCAAAAACATTCAGTACTTC. It specifies CASSQDEVVGAKNIQYF.

This clonotype was found a few times. CDR3 sequence: CASSVEGRGRGNEQFF. In nucleotides, the CDR3 is TGTGCCAGCAGCGTAGAGGGCAGGGGGCGAGGGAATGAGCAGTTCTTC. The chain carries TRBV9 and TRBJ2-1; 8 nucleotides line up with TRBD1. CDR1 SGDLS and CDR2 YYNGEE come from the germline V gene. This CDR3 region has 16 residues. V shed 0 bases and J 7 bases; nucleotides not matched to a gene: 9.

This sequence joins TRBV6-2 or TRBV6-3 and TRBJ2-7; TRBD1 matches at 8 bases. V dropped 0 bases and J dropped 7; count of bases not matched to a gene: 5. Germline values: CDR1 MNHEY, CDR2 SVGEGT. The CDR3 length is 14 residues. The chain's CDR3 is CASSYSTGAREQYF. CDR3 bases: TGTGCCAGCAGTTACTCGACAGGGGCACGGGAGCAGTACTTC.